This TCR beta chain is drawn from a study of blood T cell repertoires in COVID-19. The wider study: Acute-phase and convalescent COVID-19 samples originated in the United States, Italy and Spain. Nucleic acid was either cDNA or gDNA, and it came from T cells, B-cell-depleted T cells, or PBMCs.

Per the authors' pipeline: Estimated nucleated cell counts came from reference gene primer amplification. The method was immunoSEQ multiplex PCR; TCRdb's version includes in-frame clones alone and lacks a portion of them. D and trimming come from the DNA, and the V and J calls and clone size come from that table. The sample has under 150,000 clones; 75% to 90% are singletons. Per the germline V gene, CDR1 is SNHLY and CDR2 is FYNNEI. This CDR3 is 13 amino acids long. About this clone: Germline is not matched at one junction end, which may reflect a read error.

Sequenced material: peripheral blood. The chain joins TRBV2 to TRBJ2-5, with TRBD2 as a possible D gene (7 bases). The origin of this receptor is a woman aged 40-49 years with acute or convalescent COVID-19. The DNA for the CDR3 is TGTGCCGGCAGAAGGGGGGGAGGAGAGACCCAGTACTTC. This sequence encodes CAGRRGGGETQYF. The entire variable domain, with the rest obtained from reference TRBV2 and TRBJ2-5, is as follows: EPEVTQTPSHQVTQMGQEVILRCVPISNHLYFYWYRQILGQKVEFLVSFYNNEISEKSEIFDDQFSVERPDGSNFTLKIRSTKLEDSAMYFCAGRRGGGETQYFGPGTRLLVL.